This TCR beta chain was sequenced during a study of CD8+ T cells in alopecia areata. Whole-study context: Those treated were given oral tofacitinib at 5 to 10 mg twice daily. Dosing with tofacitinib proceeded for 6 to 18 months, followed by 6 months off drug.

Notes on the study in general: Scalp clonality and expanded CD8+ clones among the top 100 fell significantly with tofacitinib.

Treatment described: oral pan-JAK inhibitor, 5-10 mg twice daily. Sorted populations comprised CD4+ and CD8+ T cells obtained from PBMCs. Worth noting for this clone: Its antigen is not identified.

The CDR3 consists of 16 residues. V dropped 3 bases and J dropped 1; count of bases not matched to a gene: 5. CDR1 ENHRY and CDR2 SYGVKD come from the germline V gene. Extracted RNA was reverse transcribed into cDNA, the sequencing template. Sequenced by immunoSEQ multiplex PCR; TCRdb stores in-frame clones only, minus some. The sample lists 190,000 or so clones, 58% seen once, with 5.5% in the top ten. This sequence joins TRBV10-3 and TRBJ2-5, with 10 nucleotides matching TRBD2. The source of this sequence is a human donor with alopecia areata. The sequencing here drew on CD4+ T cells sorted from blood, taken at week 24, from a patient treated with tofacitinib. The CDR3 loop reads CAISDDSSGGQETQYF. The CDR3 DNA sequence: TGTGCCATCAGTGACGATTCTAGCGGGGGCCAAGAGACCCAGTACTTC.